This T cell receptor (beta chain) was retrieved from a study of identifying expanded T cells in peripheral blood. Study-wide results and caveats: Clone count variance between roughly 2-week samples rose with total template count.

The length of the CDR3 is 13 residues. The J segment lost 1 base and the V segment lost 8 bases, leaving 3 bases of the junction unmatched. The V gene's germline CDR1 is SNHLY and CDR2 FYNNEI. The method was immunoSEQ multiplex PCR; TCRdb's version includes in-frame clones alone and lacks a portion of them. Altogether roughly 100,000 clones are present, roughly nine tenths being singletons, with the ten largest covering approximately 17%. Points on this clone: The antigen is undetermined.

No infections or other immune events were documented during collection. The sequence was collected from a person aged 18 to 70 in good health. The chain links TRBV2 to TRBJ1-1; 8 positions match TRBD1. Sequencing used blood. Written as DNA, the CDR3 is TGTGCCAGCGACAGGGGCCAGAACACTGAAGCTTTCTTT. It codes for CASDRGQNTEAFF.